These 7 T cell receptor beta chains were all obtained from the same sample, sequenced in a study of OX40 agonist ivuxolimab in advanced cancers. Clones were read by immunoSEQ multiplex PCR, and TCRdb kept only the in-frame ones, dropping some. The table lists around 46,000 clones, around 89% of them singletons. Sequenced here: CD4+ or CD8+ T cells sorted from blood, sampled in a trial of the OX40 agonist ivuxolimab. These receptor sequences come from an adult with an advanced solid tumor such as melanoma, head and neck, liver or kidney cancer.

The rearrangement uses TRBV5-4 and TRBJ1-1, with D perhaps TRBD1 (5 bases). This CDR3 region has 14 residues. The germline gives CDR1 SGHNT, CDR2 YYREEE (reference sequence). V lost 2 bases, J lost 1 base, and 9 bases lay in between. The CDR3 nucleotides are TGTGCCAGCAGCTTTGGGGGGGGGAACACTGAAGCTTTCTTT. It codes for CASSFGGGNTEAFF.

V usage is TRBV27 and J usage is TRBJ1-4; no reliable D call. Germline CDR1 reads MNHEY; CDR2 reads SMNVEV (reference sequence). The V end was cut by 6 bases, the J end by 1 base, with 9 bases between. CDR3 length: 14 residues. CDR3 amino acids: CASSKVGTNEKLFF. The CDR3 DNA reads TGTGCCAGCAGCAAGGTGGGAACTAATGAAAAACTGTTTTTT.

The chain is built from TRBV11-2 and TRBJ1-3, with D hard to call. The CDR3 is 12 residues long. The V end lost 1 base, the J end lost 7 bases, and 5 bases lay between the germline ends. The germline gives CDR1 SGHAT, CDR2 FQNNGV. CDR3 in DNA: TGTGCCAGCAGCTTAGGGTCCAACACCATATATTTT. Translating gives CASSLGSNTIYF.

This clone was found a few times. DNA of the CDR3: TGTGCCAGCAGCCGCCAAATCGAGGGTTACCACGAGCAGTACTTC. It translates to CASSRQIEGYHEQYF. The chain couples TRBV14 to TRBJ2-7, with TRBD2 as a possible D gene (5 bases). Per the germline V gene, CDR1 is SGHDN and CDR2 is FVKESK. The CDR3 totals 15 residues. Trimming removed 4 bases from V and 5 bases from J, with 18 bases in between.

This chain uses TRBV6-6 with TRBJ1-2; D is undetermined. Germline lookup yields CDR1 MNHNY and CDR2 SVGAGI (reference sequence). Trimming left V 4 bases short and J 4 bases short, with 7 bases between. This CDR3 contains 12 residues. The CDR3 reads CASSSTAYGYTF. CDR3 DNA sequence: TGTGCCAGCAGTTCCACCGCCTATGGCTACACCTTC.

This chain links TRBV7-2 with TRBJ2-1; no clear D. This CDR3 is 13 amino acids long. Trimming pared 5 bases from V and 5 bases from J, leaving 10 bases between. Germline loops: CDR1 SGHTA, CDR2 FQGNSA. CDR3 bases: TGTGCCAGCAGCGTGTTTCTACACAATGAGCAGTTCTTC. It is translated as CASSVFLHNEQFF.

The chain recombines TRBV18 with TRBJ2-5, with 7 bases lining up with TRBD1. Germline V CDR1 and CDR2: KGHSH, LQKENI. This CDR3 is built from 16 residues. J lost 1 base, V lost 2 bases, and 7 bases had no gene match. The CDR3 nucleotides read TGTGCCAGCTCACCAACTCCCGACAGGGTCCAAGAGACCCAGTACTTC. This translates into CASSPTPDRVQETQYF.